These 18 T cell receptor beta chains share one sample of origin, sequenced in a study of vaccination effects on CD4 cells after COVID-19. The antigens for these receptors are not known. Antigen-specific CD4+ T cells were first expanded with viral peptide pools by the ViraFEST assay and only then sequenced. The culture ran for nine to eleven days, and then CD4+ T cells were isolated. Each vaccine recipient was nucleocapsid antibody negative and had no prior SARS-CoV-2 infection. Profiling relied on immunoSEQ multiplex PCR, and the TCRdb table lists in-frame clones only, not all of them. In the table there are around 23,000 clones, 76% of which are singletons. Sequenced material: CD4+ T cells from PBMCs cultured with HCoV-NL63 spike peptides, taken before COVID-19 vaccination. These receptors were obtained from a human donor who received a COVID-19 vaccine.

The J gene is TRBJ2-1, the V gene TRBV4-1, with TRBD2 identical over 11 bases. The ends lost 6 bases at V and 4 bases at J; junction bases unmatched: 8. CDR1 MGHRA and CDR2 YSYEKL come from the germline V gene. This CDR3 is 16 amino acids long. The DNA of the CDR3 is TGCGCCAGCAGGCTTACGACTAGCGGGGTTTACAATGAGCAGTTCTTC. Translating gives CASRLTTSGVYNEQFF.

The chain has TRBV27 and TRBJ1-1, with unresolved D. Deletions cut 4 bases from V and 1 base from J, with 13 bases between. This CDR3 is built from 15 residues. In germline, CDR1 is MNHEY, CDR2 SMNVEV (reference sequence). The CDR3 nucleotides are TGTGCCAGCAGTTCAGGTTTTGGGAGGAACACTGAAGCTTTCTTT. It specifies CASSSGFGRNTEAFF.

In this sample, this clone turned up once. The rearrangement uses TRBV7-2 and TRBJ2-5; TRBD2 matches 9 bases. CDR1 and CDR2 (germline): SGHTA, FQGNSA. This CDR3 has 16 amino acids. Trimming took 3 bases from V and 5 from J; bases not matched to a gene: 10. DNA for the CDR3: TGTGCCAGCAGCTTTGTAGGCGGGGGGGCCCGTGAGACCCAGTACTTC. As protein: CASSFVGGGARETQYF. The variable domain in full, completed from reference TRBV7-2 and TRBJ2-5, reads GAGVSQSPSNKVTEKGKDVELRCDPISGHTALYWYRQSLGQGLEFLIYFQGNSAPDKSGLPSDRFSAERTGGSVSTLTIQRTQQEDSAVYLCASSFVGGGARETQYFGPGTRLLVL.

The rearrangement links TRBV5-4 to TRBJ1-4, with D uncertain. Germline V gene lookup returns CDR1 SGHNT and CDR2 YYREEE (reference sequence). This CDR3 comprises 14 residues. The V end was cut by 1 base, the J end by 8 bases, with 12 bases between. CDR3 coding DNA: TGTGCCAGCAGCTTGACGGGGTCCGGAGAAAAACTGTTTTTT. Translating gives CASSLTGSGEKLFF. The full variable domain, in which reference TRBV5-4 and TRBJ1-4 provide the parts outside the CDR3, is ETGVTQSPTHLIKTRGQQVTLRCSSQSGHNTVSWYQQALGQGPQFIFQYYREEENGRGNFPPRFSGLQFPNYSSELNVNALELDDSALYLCASSLTGSGEKLFFGSGTQLSVL.

This sequence joins TRBV2 and TRBJ2-3, with a tentative D call TRBD1 (5 bases). Germline V CDR1 and CDR2: SNHLY, FYNNEI. Trimming stripped 5 bases from V and 0 bases from J, with 9 bases between. This CDR3 comprises 14 residues. In nucleotides, the CDR3 is TGTGCCAGCAGTTGGGGCCGAAGCACAGATACGCAGTATTTT. The encoded protein is CASSWGRSTDTQYF.

V is TRBV10-3 and J is TRBJ2-5; D call uncertain. V was shortened by 4 bases and J by 2 bases, with 8 bases between the two germline ends. The CDR3 length is 13 residues. Germline V CDR1 and CDR2: ENHRY, SYGVKD. The CDR3 is CAISGNSQETQYF. DNA of the CDR3: TGTGCCATCAGTGGGAACAGTCAAGAGACCCAGTACTTC.

This clone appeared a few times. This chain uses TRBV20-1 with TRBJ1-2, with D possibly TRBD1 on 5 matching bases. The CDR3 has 13 residues. CDR1 DFQATT and CDR2 SNEGSKA come from the germline V gene (reference sequence). With 3 bases removed from V and 3 bases from J, the gap between germline ends came to 11 bases. DNA of the CDR3: TGCAGTGCTAGTGGCGGGGGGGACTATGGCTACACCTTC. Its protein product is CSASGGGDYGYTF.

This rearrangement joins TRBV6-5 to TRBJ1-5, with TRBD1 matching over 9 bases. Germline V gene sequence: CDR1 MNHEY, CDR2 SVGAGI. CDR3 length equals 15 residues. V trimming: 5 bases; J trimming: 7 bases; junction bases outside the gene matches: 9. The CDR3 spells CASSPSWTGEQPQHF. In DNA form, the CDR3 reads TGTGCCAGCAGTCCATCCTGGACAGGGGAGCAGCCCCAGCATTTT.

The chain carries TRBV5-6 and TRBJ1-2; 7 bases match TRBD1. Germline trimming cut 4 bases from V and 5 bases from J; bases unmatched to any gene: 8. This CDR3 spans 14 amino acids. The germline CDR1 and CDR2 sequences are SGHDT and YYEEEE. The CDR3 sequence is CASSLPDRFYGYTF. The CDR3 coding sequence is TGTGCCAGCAGCCTTCCGGACAGGTTTTATGGCTACACCTTC.

The rearrangement links TRBV5-1 to TRBJ2-5; D not resolved. The CDR3 loop spans 13 amino acids. Trimming cost V 2 bases and J 2 bases, with 7 bases left between them. Germline lookup yields CDR1 SGHRS and CDR2 YFSETQ. CDR3 sequence (DNA): TGCGCCAGCAGCTTAGGATTTCAAGAGACCCAGTACTTC. It codes for CASSLGFQETQYF.

The chain employs TRBV3-1 (or the pseudogene TRBV3-2) and TRBJ1-1; D gene unclear. V was shortened by 1 base and J by 6 bases, with 12 bases between the two germline ends. Per germline, CDR1 LGHDT and CDR2 YNNKEL (reference sequence). CDR3 length: 14 amino acids. CDR3 sequence (DNA): TGTGCCAGCAGCCAAGGAGCAGGAAGCCCTGAAGCTTTCTTT. This encodes CASSQGAGSPEAFF.

This chain connects TRBV18 to TRBJ1-1, with D hard to call. V was cut by 1 base and J by 1 base, with 7 bases left in between. This CDR3 is 14 amino acids long. Per the germline V gene, CDR1 is KGHSH and CDR2 is LQKENI. CDR3 residues: CASSPRLENTEAFF. The CDR3 DNA follows: TGTGCCAGCTCACCACGGCTGGAGAACACTGAAGCTTTCTTT. Looking up the rest from reference TRBV18 and TRBJ1-1 gives the full variable domain: NAGVMQNPRHLVRRRGQEARLRCSPMKGHSHVYWYRQLPEEGLKFMVYLQKENIIDESGMPKERFSAEFPKEGPSILRIQQVVRGDSAAYFCASSPRLENTEAFFGQGTRLTVV.

The V call is TRBV5-4, the J call TRBJ2-1, with TRBD1 matching over 7 bases. The CDR3 loop spans 13 amino acids. Losses at the gene ends were 4 bases for V and 5 bases for J; bases not matched to a gene: 3. The germline gives CDR1 SGHNT, CDR2 YYREEE (reference sequence). CDR3 in DNA: TGTGCCAGCAGCCCAGACAGGGACAATGAGCAGTTCTTC. As protein: CASSPDRDNEQFF.

This chain links TRBV11-1 with TRBJ2-7; D may be TRBD2 (6 bases). This CDR3 contains 14 residues. Germline assignment: CDR1 SGHAT and CDR2 FQDESV (reference sequence). With 3 bases removed from V and 2 bases from J, the gap between germline ends came to 11 bases. CDR3 amino acids: CASSFTSWAYEQYF. The CDR3 DNA follows: TGTGCCAGCAGCTTTACTAGCTGGGCCTACGAGCAGTACTTC.

The rearrangement uses TRBV5-1 and TRBJ2-5, with 7 nucleotides matching TRBD1. CDR3 length equals 14 residues. V shed 4 bases and J 4 bases; nucleotides not matched to a gene: 7. Germline assignment: CDR1 SGHRS and CDR2 YFSETQ. CDR3 nucleotide sequence: TGCGCCAGCAGCCCCCTGGACAGGAGAGAGACCCAGTACTTC. It codes for CASSPLDRRETQYF. Combining the CDR3 with reference TRBV5-1 and TRBJ2-5 gives the whole variable domain KAGVTQTPRYLIKTRGQQVTLSCSPISGHRSVSWYQQTPGQGLQFLFEYFSETQRNKGNFPGRFSGRQFSNSRSEMNVSTLELGDSALYLCASSPLDRRETQYFGPGTRLLVL.

The V and J genes are TRBV6-1 and TRBJ2-7, with 7 bases lining up with TRBD1. There are 12 residues in the CDR3. Trimming at V came to 7 bases and at J to 1 base, leaving 1 base not matched to a gene. Germline values: CDR1 MNHNS, CDR2 SASEGT. The DNA of the CDR3 is TGTGCCAGCACGGGACAGTCCTACGAGCAGTACTTC. This sequence encodes CASTGQSYEQYF.

This chain connects TRBV5-4 to TRBJ2-1, with 11 bases aligning to TRBD2. V trimming: 0 bases; J trimming: 0 bases; junction bases outside the gene matches: 8. Germline CDR1 SGHNT, CDR2 YYREEE (reference sequence). The CDR3 contains 19 residues. This chain's CDR3 is CASSLAAVAGGYSYNEQFF. CDR3 bases: TGTGCCAGCAGCTTGGCGGCAGTAGCGGGGGGGTACTCCTACAATGAGCAGTTCTTC.

This sequence joins TRBV27 and TRBJ1-2; no clear D gene. Germline V gene data show CDR1 as MNHEY and CDR2 as SMNVEV (reference sequence). The CDR3 has 15 amino acids. The V gene lost 8 bases and the J gene lost 6 bases, with 22 bases spanning the gap. CDR3 protein: CASRPRRGAVDGYTF. CDR3 coding DNA: TGTGCCAGCCGCCCCCGACGGGGAGCGGTAGATGGCTACACCTTC.